This entry describes one T cell receptor (beta chain). In the source study's methods: Researchers report that nucleated cell counts were estimated from reference gene primer amplification. TCRdb keeps only in-frame clones here, not all; method: immunoSEQ multiplex PCR. The DNA gave D and trimming, while V, J and clone size come from that table. The sample records roughly 66,000 clones, about 80% being singletons. V lost 2 bases and J lost 4, with 37 bases in between. The CDR3 is 23 amino acids. This sample was included in a study of blood T cell repertoires in COVID-19. This clonotype was obtained from a woman aged 55-75 years with acute or convalescent COVID-19. The J gene is TRBJ1-3, the V gene TRBV5-3; tentative D call: TRBD1 (6 bases). TRBV5-3 is labeled an ORF, and its function is uncertain. Sequencing was performed on peripheral blood. CDR3 amino acids: CARSFVALAEDLRDTGSGNTIYF. CDR3 nucleotide sequence: TGTGCCAGAAGCTTTGTCGCCTTAGCCGAGGACCTCCGGGACACCGGATCCGGAAACACCATATATTTT.